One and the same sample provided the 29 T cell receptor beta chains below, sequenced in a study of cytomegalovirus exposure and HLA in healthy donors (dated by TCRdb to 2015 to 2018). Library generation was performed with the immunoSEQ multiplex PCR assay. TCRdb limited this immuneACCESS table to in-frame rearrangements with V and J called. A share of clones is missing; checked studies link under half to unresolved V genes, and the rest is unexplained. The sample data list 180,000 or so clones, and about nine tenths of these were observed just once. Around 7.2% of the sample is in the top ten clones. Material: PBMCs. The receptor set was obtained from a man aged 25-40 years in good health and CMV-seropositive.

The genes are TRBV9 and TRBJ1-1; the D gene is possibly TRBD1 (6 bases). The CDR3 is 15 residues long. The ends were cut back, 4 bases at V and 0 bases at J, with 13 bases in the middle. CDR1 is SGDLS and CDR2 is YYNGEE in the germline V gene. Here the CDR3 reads CASSPPTGLNTEAFF. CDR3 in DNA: TGTGCCAGCAGCCCACCGACAGGATTGAACACTGAAGCTTTCTTT.

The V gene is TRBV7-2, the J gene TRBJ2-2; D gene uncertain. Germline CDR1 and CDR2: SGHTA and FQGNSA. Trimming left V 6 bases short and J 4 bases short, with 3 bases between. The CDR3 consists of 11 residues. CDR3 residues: CASRATGELFF. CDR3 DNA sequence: TGTGCCAGCAGAGCCACCGGGGAGCTGTTTTTT.

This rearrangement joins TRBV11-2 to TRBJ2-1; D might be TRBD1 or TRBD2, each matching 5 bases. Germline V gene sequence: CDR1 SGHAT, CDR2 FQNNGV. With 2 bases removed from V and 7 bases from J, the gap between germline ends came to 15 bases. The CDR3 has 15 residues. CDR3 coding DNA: TGTGCCAGCAGCTTACCTCCGGGACGACAGAATGAGCAGTTCTTC. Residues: CASSLPPGRQNEQFF.

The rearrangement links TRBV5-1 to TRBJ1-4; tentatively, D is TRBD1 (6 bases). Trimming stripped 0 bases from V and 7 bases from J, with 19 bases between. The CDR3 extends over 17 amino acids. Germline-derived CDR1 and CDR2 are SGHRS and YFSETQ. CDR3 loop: CASSLALSPGAGEKLFF. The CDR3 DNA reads TGCGCCAGCAGCTTGGCCTTATCTCCGGGGGCGGGTGAAAAACTGTTTTTT.

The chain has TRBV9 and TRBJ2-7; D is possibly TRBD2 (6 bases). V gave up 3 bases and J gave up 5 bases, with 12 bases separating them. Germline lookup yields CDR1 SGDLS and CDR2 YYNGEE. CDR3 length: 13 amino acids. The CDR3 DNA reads TGTGCCAGCAGCGGGGTGGCTAGCGACGAGCAGTACTTC. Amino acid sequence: CASSGVASDEQYF.

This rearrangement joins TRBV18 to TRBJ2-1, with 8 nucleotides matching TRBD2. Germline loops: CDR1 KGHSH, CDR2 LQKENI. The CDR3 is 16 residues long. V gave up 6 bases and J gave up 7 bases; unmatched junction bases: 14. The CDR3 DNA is TGTGCCAGCTCGCCCCTGGGGGGACTAGAAGGTAATGAGCAGTTCTTC. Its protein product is CASSPLGGLEGNEQFF.

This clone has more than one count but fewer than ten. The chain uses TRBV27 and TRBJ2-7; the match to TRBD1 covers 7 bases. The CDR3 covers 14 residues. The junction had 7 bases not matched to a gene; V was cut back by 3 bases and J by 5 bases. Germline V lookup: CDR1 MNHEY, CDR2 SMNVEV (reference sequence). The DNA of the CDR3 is TGTGCCAGCAGTTTCCGGACTCAGGGGGACGAGCAGTACTTC. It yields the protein CASSFRTQGDEQYF.

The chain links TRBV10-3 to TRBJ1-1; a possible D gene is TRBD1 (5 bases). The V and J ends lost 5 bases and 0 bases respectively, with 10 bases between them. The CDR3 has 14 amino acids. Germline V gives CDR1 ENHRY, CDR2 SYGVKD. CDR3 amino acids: CAISWTNVNTEAFF. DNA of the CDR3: TGTGCCATCAGTTGGACAAACGTGAACACTGAAGCTTTCTTT.

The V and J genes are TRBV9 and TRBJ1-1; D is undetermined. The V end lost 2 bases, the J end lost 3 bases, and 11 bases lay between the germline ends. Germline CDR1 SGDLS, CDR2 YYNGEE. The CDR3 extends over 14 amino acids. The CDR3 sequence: CASSVQARDTEAFF. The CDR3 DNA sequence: TGTGCCAGCAGCGTCCAAGCCCGGGACACTGAAGCTTTCTTT.

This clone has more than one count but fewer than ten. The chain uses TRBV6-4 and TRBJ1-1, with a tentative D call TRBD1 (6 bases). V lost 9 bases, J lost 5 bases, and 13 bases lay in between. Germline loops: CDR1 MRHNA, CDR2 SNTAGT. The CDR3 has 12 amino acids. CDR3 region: CARRWTVTEAFF. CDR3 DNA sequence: TGTGCCAGACGTTGGACAGTGACTGAAGCTTTCTTT.

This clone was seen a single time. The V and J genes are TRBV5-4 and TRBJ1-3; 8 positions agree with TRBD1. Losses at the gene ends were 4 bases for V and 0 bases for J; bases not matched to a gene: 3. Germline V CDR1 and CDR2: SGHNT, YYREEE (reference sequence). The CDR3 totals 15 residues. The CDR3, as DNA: TGTGCCAGCAGCCAAGACAGGGGCTCTGGAAACACCATATATTTT. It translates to CASSQDRGSGNTIYF.

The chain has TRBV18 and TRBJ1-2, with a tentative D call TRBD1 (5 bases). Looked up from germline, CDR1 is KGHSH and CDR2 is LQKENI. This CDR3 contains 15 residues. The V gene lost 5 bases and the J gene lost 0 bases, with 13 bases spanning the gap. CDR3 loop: CASSTIDSPNYGYTF. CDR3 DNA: TGTGCCAGCTCAACAATCGACAGCCCTAACTATGGCTACACCTTC.

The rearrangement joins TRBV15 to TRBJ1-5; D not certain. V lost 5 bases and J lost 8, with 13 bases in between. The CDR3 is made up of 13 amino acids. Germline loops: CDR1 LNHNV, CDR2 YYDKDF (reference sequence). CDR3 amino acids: CATSPPGEEPQHF. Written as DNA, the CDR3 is TGTGCCACCAGCCCCCCTGGAGAGGAGCCCCAGCATTTT.

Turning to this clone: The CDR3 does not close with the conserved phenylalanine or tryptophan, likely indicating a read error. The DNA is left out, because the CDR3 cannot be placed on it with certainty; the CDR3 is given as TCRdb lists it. This CDR3 is CASSYSRPPL. V is TRBV6-5 and J is TRBJ2-3. The CDR3 spans 10 residues, counting both ends. Germline values: CDR1 MNHEY, CDR2 SVGAGI.

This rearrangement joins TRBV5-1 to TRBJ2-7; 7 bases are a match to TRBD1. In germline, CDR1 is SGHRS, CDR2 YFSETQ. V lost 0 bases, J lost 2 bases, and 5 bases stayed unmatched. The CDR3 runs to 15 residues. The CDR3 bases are TGCGCCAGCAGCTTGGATGGGACAGAGACCTACGAGCAGTACTTC. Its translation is CASSLDGTETYEQYF. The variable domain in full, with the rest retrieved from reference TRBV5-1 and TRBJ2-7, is KAGVTQTPRYLIKTRGQQVTLSCSPISGHRSVSWYQQTPGQGLQFLFEYFSETQRNKGNFPGRFSGRQFSNSRSEMNVSTLELGDSALYLCASSLDGTETYEQYFGPGTRLTVT.

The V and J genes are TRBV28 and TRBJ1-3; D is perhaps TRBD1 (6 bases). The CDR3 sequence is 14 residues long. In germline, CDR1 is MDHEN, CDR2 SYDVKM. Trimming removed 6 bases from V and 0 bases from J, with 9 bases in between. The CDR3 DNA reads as TGTGCCAGCAGGACAGGTTACTCTGGAAACACCATATATTTT. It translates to CASRTGYSGNTIYF.

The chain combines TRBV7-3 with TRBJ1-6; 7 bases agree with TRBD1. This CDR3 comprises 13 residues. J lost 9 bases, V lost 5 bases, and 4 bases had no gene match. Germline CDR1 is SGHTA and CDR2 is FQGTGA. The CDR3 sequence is CASSLRQGSPLHF. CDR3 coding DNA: TGTGCCAGCAGCCTTAGACAGGGTTCACCCCTCCACTTT. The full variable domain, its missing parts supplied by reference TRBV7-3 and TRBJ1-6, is GAGVSQTPSNKVTEKGKYVELRCDPISGHTALYWYRQSLGQGPEFLIYFQGTGAADDSGLPNDRFFAVRPEGSVSTLKIQRTERGDSAVYLCASSLRQGSPLHFGNGTRLTVT.

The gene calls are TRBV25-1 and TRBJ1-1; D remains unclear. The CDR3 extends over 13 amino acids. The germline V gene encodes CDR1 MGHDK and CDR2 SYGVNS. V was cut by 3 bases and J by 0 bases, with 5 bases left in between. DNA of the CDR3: TGTGCCAGCAGTGAGACCATGAACACTGAAGCTTTCTTT. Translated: CASSETMNTEAFF.

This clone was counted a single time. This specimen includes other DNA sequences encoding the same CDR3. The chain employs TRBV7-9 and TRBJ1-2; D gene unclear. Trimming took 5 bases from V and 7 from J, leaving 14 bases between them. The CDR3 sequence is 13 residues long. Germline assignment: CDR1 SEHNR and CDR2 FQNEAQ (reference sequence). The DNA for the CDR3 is TGTGCCAGCAGCCTGGATAGGGTGGGTGGCTACACCTTC. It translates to CASSLDRVGGYTF.

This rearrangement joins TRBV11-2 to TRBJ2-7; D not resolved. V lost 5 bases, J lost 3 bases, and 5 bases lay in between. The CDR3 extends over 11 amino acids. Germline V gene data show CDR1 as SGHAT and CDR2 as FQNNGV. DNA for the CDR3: TGTGCCAGCAGCCTAAACTACGAGCAGTACTTC. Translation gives CASSLNYEQYF.

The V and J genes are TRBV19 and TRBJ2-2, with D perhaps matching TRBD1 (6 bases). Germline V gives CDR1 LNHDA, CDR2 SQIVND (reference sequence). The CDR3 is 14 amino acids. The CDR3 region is CVTKDRPNTGELFF. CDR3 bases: TGTGTCACCAAGGACAGACCGAACACCGGGGAGCTGTTTTTT.

CDR3 sequence: CASRRDRGPYEQYF. CDR3 nucleotide sequence: TGTGCCAGCAGAAGGGACAGGGGACCGTACGAGCAGTACTTC. This rearrangement joins TRBV6-1 to TRBJ2-7; 10 bases fit TRBD1. The CDR3 has 14 residues. After removal of 6 bases from V and 4 bases from J, the junction contained 6 bases not matched to a gene. CDR1 and CDR2 from the germline V gene are MNHNS and SASEGT.

CDR3 bases: TGTGCCAGCAGCCCTGCGGGGGGGTTGGATACGCAGTATTTT. Its protein is CASSPAGGLDTQYF. This chain joins TRBV6-6 and TRBJ2-3, with 9 bases fitting TRBD2. CDR3 length equals 14 residues. The V segment lost 6 bases and the J segment 6 bases; nucleotides outside the gene matches: 7. Germline CDR1 and CDR2: MNHNY and SVGAGI (reference sequence).

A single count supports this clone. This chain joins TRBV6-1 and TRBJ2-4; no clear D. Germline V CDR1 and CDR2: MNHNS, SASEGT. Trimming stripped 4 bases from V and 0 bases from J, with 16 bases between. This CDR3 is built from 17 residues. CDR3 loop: CASSAGYRDLAKNIQYF. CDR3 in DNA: TGTGCCAGCAGTGCAGGATACAGAGATCTAGCCAAAAACATTCAGTACTTC.

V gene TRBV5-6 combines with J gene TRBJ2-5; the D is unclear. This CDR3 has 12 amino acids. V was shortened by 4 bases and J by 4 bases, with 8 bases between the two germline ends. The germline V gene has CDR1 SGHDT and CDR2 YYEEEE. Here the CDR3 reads CASSPLRETQYF. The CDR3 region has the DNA TGTGCCAGCAGCCCCCTCCGAGAGACCCAGTACTTC.

The CDR3 loop is CASSAGYSEAFF. As DNA, the CDR3 is TGTGCCAGCAGCGCAGGGTACTCTGAAGCTTTCTTT. V usage is TRBV9 and J usage is TRBJ1-1; D is possibly TRBD1 (5 bases). The V end lost 3 bases, the J end lost 6 bases, and 9 bases lay between the germline ends. CDR3 size: 12 residues. Germline lookup yields CDR1 SGDLS and CDR2 YYNGEE.

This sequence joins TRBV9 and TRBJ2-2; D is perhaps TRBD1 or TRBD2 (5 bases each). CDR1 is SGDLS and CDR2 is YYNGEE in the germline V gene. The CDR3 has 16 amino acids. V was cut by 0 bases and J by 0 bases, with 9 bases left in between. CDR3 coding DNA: TGTGCCAGCAGCGTAGTGGTGGGGGCGAACACCGGGGAGCTGTTTTTT. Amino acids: CASSVVVGANTGELFF.

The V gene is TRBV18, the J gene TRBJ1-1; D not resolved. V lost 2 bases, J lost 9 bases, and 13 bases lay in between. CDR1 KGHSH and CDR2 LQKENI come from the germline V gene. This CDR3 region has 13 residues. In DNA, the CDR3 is TGTGCCAGCTCACCAGGATATCAAGATCAAGCTTTCTTT. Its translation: CASSPGYQDQAFF.

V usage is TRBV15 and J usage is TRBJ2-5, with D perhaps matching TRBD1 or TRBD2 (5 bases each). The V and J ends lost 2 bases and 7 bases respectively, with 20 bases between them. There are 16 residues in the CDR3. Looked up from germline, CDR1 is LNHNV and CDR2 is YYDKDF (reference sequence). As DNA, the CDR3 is TGTGCCACCAGCAGATACGGGACCCCGGCCAAATCGACCCAGTACTTC. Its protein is CATSRYGTPAKSTQYF. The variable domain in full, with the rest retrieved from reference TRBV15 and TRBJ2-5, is DAMVIQNPRYQVTQFGKPVTLSCSQTLNHNVMYWYQQKSSQAPKLLFHYYDKDFNNEADTPDNFQSRRPNTSFCFLDIRSPGLGDTAMYLCATSRYGTPAKSTQYFGPGTRLLVL.